The source of this TCR beta chain is a study of a mutant IDH1 vaccine in newly diagnosed glioma. Study background: The first vaccination came 4-6 weeks after radiotherapy alone, or with temozolomide cycles. Of the patients given treatment, 62.5% were male and about 40% were female, and a mean age of around 44 years was recorded. Previous care, which was radiotherapy, temozolomide, or both, most often involved both. Week 35 was assigned to visit V12, and week 47 was assigned to visit V13.

Sequenced by immunoSEQ multiplex PCR; TCRdb stores in-frame clones only, minus some. This table has about 42,000 clones, 65% to 90% appearing once. Noted time point: week 35, safety follow-up. All doses held 300 ug of mutant IDH1 20-mer peptide, with topical imiquimod. Concerning this clone itself: The antigen is undetermined.

J lost 8 bases, V lost 0 bases, and 4 bases had no gene match. Germline V gene lookup returns CDR1 ENHRY and CDR2 SYGVKD. This CDR3 contains 14 residues. The sequence came from a woman between 50 and 59 years old with glioma. The chain combines TRBV10-3 with TRBJ2-3, with 8 bases lining up with TRBD2. The sample was PBMCs, taken from a glioma patient whose treatment included an IDH1 peptide vaccine. Here the CDR3 reads CAISESELAGTQYF. In DNA form, the CDR3 reads TGTGCCATCAGTGAGTCGGAGCTAGCGGGTACGCAGTATTTT.